The clone carrying this T cell receptor beta chain was recorded a few times. The data were obtained in a study of PD-1 blockade in mismatch repair-deficient tumors. TCRs were sequenced from a few patients responding to pembrolizumab. Profiling relied on immunoSEQ multiplex PCR, and the TCRdb table lists in-frame clones only, not all of them. Here the sample spans under 50,000 clones, about four fifths being singletons. V lost 4 bases and J lost 6, with 7 bases in between. The CDR3 is made up of 11 amino acids. CDR1 LNHDA and CDR2 SQIVND come from the germline V gene (reference sequence). The source of this sequence is an adult with mismatch repair-deficient cancer. The V and J genes are TRBV19 and TRBJ2-7; D is perhaps TRBD2 (5 bases). The sequenced sample was peripheral blood, obtained 4 weeks after starting pembrolizumab. CDR3 in amino acids: CASSTGSEQYF. In DNA, the CDR3 is TGTGCCAGTAGTACGGGATCCGAGCAGTACTTC.